A single sample is the source of the 30 T cell receptor beta chains below, sequenced in a study of CD8+ T cells in alopecia areata. Treatment specified: oral pan-JAK inhibitor, 5-10 mg twice daily. Following extraction, RNA underwent reverse transcription to cDNA, which served as the sequencing template. Generated by immunoSEQ multiplex PCR, the TCRdb table keeps only in-frame clones and is missing some. The profile shows about 94,000 clones, more than 65% of them singletons. The sample here was CD8+ T cells sorted from blood, taken at week 44, from a patient treated with tofacitinib. The receptors originated from a human donor with alopecia areata.

This sequence joins TRBV7-9 and TRBJ2-7; D ambiguous. CDR1 and CDR2 from the germline V gene are SEHNR and FQNEAQ (reference sequence). CDR3 length: 15 amino acids. The germline V and J ends were trimmed by 5 bases and 3 bases, with 17 bases remaining between them. The CDR3 nucleotides read TGTGCCAGCAGCCCCGCAATGACACCCCTCTACGAGCAGTACTTC. Protein sequence: CASSPAMTPLYEQYF.

The gene calls are TRBV4-3 and TRBJ2-7; the D is unclear. V lost 0 bases, J lost 1 base, and 7 bases lay in between. Germline CDR1 reads LGHNA; CDR2 reads YSLEER. This CDR3 spans 14 amino acids. The CDR3 loop reads CASSQDVGSYEQYF. Here the CDR3 DNA reads TGCGCCAGCAGCCAAGATGTCGGGTCCTACGAGCAGTACTTC.

The genes are TRBV29-1 and TRBJ2-7; possibly TRBD1 for D (9 bases). This CDR3 contains 14 residues. CDR1 and CDR2 from the germline V gene are SQVTM and ANQGSEA. V was trimmed by 6 bases and J by 1 base, leaving 16 bases between them. This CDR3 is CSVGGGQGSYEQYF. DNA of the CDR3: TGCAGCGTCGGGGGGGGACAGGGTTCCTACGAGCAGTACTTC.

CDR3 sequence reads: CASSQEHTQYF. CDR3 nucleotides: TGTGCCAGCAGCCAGGAACATACGCAGTATTTT. This chain uses TRBV5-6 with TRBJ2-3; no definite D call. CDR3 length: 11 amino acids. Trimming took off 4 bases at V and 7 bases at J, with 7 bases between the two ends. Germline V gene data show CDR1 as SGHDT and CDR2 as YYEEEE.

This chain uses TRBV25-1 with TRBJ2-3, with D possibly matching TRBD1 (6 bases). Trimming removed 3 bases at V and 0 bases at J, with 7 bases between. Germline CDR1 and CDR2: MGHDK and SYGVNS. CDR3 length: 14 amino acids. The CDR3 loop reads CASSEGHSTDTQYF. CDR3 nucleotides: TGTGCCAGCAGTGAGGGACACAGCACAGATACGCAGTATTTT.

This chain joins TRBV7-9 and TRBJ1-2, with D possibly being TRBD1 (5 bases). The CDR3 has 12 amino acids. Germline values: CDR1 SEHNR, CDR2 FQNEAQ (reference sequence). The ends were cut back, 7 bases at V and 4 bases at J, with 10 bases in the middle. For the CDR3, the DNA is TGTGCCAGCACCTCGGACACCTATGGCTACACCTTC. Translation gives CASTSDTYGYTF.

V and J are TRBV4-3 and TRBJ2-2; tentatively, D is TRBD2 (5 bases). The V end was cut by 0 bases, the J end by 6 bases, with 14 bases between. The CDR3 sequence is 16 residues long. Germline V lookup: CDR1 LGHNA, CDR2 YSLEER. This CDR3 reads CASSQEIPGNSGELFF. CDR3 in DNA: TGCGCCAGCAGCCAAGAAATCCCCGGGAATTCCGGGGAGCTGTTTTTT.

The chain couples TRBV4-2 to TRBJ1-5; unclear D gene. The CDR3 covers 14 residues. CDR1 is LGHNA, CDR2 YNFKEQ, per germline. Trimming took 2 bases from V and 4 from J, leaving 9 bases between them. The CDR3 is CASSQRESNQPQHF. The CDR3 DNA sequence: TGTGCCAGCAGCCAAAGGGAGAGTAATCAGCCCCAGCATTTT.

V usage is TRBV5-6 and J usage is TRBJ2-7; D gene uncertain. The length of the CDR3 is 14 residues. Between the trimmed V and J ends, which lost 0 bases and 0 bases, there was a span of 7 bases. CDR1 SGHDT and CDR2 YYEEEE come from the germline V gene. CDR3 amino acids: CASSLGPNSYEQYF. The CDR3 region has the DNA TGTGCCAGCAGCTTGGGACCGAACTCCTACGAGCAGTACTTC.

This clone was detected only a few times. The rearrangement links TRBV19 to TRBJ2-6, with unresolved D. The length of the CDR3 is 15 residues. The germline CDR1 and CDR2 sequences are LNHDA and SQIVND (reference sequence). The germline V and J ends were trimmed by 6 bases and 0 bases, with 9 bases remaining between them. The CDR3 sequence: CASSPSSSGANVLTF. For the CDR3, the DNA is TGTGCCAGTAGCCCCTCCAGCTCTGGGGCCAACGTCCTGACTTTC.

J is TRBJ2-5 and V is TRBV7-8, with TRBD2 identical over 8 bases. V lost 1 base, J lost 1 base, and 8 bases stayed unmatched. Germline assignment: CDR1 SGHVS and CDR2 FQNEAQ. The CDR3 extends over 17 amino acids. CDR3 sequence reads: CASSLVQSGGPQETQYF. CDR3 nucleotides: TGTGCCAGCAGCTTAGTTCAGAGCGGGGGTCCCCAAGAGACCCAGTACTTC.

DNA of the CDR3: TGTGCCAGTAGCGACAGGGGCTACAATGAGCAGTTCTTC. Encoded protein: CASSDRGYNEQFF. V usage is TRBV19 and J usage is TRBJ2-1; 8 nucleotides agree with TRBD1. This CDR3 has 13 residues. The germline gives CDR1 LNHDA, CDR2 SQIVND (reference sequence). Unmatched junction bases numbered 1, after V lost 6 bases and J lost 3 bases.

The sample holds a few counts of this clone. The genes are TRBV4-1 and TRBJ2-7, with 7 bases identical to TRBD1. CDR3 size: 14 residues. CDR1 and CDR2 (germline): MGHRA, YSYEKL. V lost 4 bases and J lost 2; bases outside the gene matches: 5. Written as DNA, the CDR3 is TGCGCCAGCAGCCTCCAGACAGGGCCCTACGAGCAGTACTTC. Its translation is CASSLQTGPYEQYF.

This clone was detected once. The chain employs TRBV30 and TRBJ2-7; TRBD1 matches at 7 bases. Trimming at V came to 0 bases and at J to 3 bases, leaving 5 bases not matched to a gene. Germline V lookup: CDR1 GTSNPN, CDR2 SVGIG (reference sequence). This CDR3 comprises 14 residues. CDR3: CAWSVATGFYEQYF. DNA for the CDR3: TGTGCCTGGAGTGTCGCGACAGGGTTCTACGAGCAGTACTTC. The whole variable domain, remainder taken from reference TRBV30 and TRBJ2-7, is SQTIHQWPATLVQPVGSPLSLECTVEGTSNPNLYWYRQAAGRGLQLLFYSVGIGQISSEVPQNLSASRPQDRQFILSSKKLLLSDSGFYLCAWSVATGFYEQYFGPGTRLTVT.

The table lists this clone with a few counts. The chain recombines TRBV7-2 with TRBJ2-1; perhaps TRBD1 as D (6 bases). The CDR3 extends over 16 amino acids. Trimming took off 4 bases at V and 7 bases at J, with 20 bases between the two ends. Germline assignment: CDR1 SGHTA and CDR2 FQGNSA. The CDR3 bases are TGTGCCAGCAGCTCGTCCGGGACACGCTTAGGGAATGAGCAGTTCTTC. Protein product: CASSSSGTRLGNEQFF.

This clone appeared a few times. The chain links TRBV4-2 to TRBJ2-3, with D tentatively TRBD2 (6 bases). Germline V gene lookup returns CDR1 LGHNA and CDR2 YNFKEQ. The CDR3 covers 15 residues. Trimming removed 3 bases at V and 2 bases at J, with 12 bases between. CDR3 protein: CASSQGGGATDTQYF. The CDR3 DNA reads as TGTGCCAGCAGCCAGGGGGGTGGGGCCACAGATACGCAGTATTTT.

The chain employs TRBV7-8 and TRBJ2-7; D is perhaps TRBD2 (5 bases). CDR1 and CDR2 from the germline V gene are SGHVS and FQNEAQ. This CDR3 has 16 amino acids. The germline V and J ends were trimmed by 1 base and 0 bases, with 13 bases remaining between them. The CDR3 region is CASSLDFGESSYEQYF. For the CDR3, the DNA is TGTGCCAGCAGCTTAGATTTCGGGGAGAGCTCCTACGAGCAGTACTTC.

The chain joins TRBV27 to TRBJ2-1, with D maybe TRBD2 (5 bases). This CDR3 has 15 amino acids. Trimming left V 5 bases short and J 0 bases short, with 11 bases between. Per germline, CDR1 MNHEY and CDR2 SMNVEV (reference sequence). In DNA, the CDR3 is TGTGCCAGCAGTACCGGGGTGAGCTCCTACAATGAGCAGTTCTTC. Translating it yields CASSTGVSSYNEQFF.

The chain has TRBV25-1 and TRBJ2-1; TRBD1 agrees at 8 bases. The CDR3 totals 15 residues. Trimming cost V 8 bases and J 2 bases; bases outside gene matches: 8. CDR1 is MGHDK, CDR2 SYGVNS, per germline. CDR3 in amino acids: CASAPTGGPYNEQFF. CDR3 bases: TGTGCCAGCGCACCAACAGGGGGTCCCTACAATGAGCAGTTCTTC.

The rearrangement links TRBV19 to TRBJ2-7; perhaps TRBD1 as D (5 bases). Germline V gene lookup returns CDR1 LNHDA and CDR2 SQIVND (reference sequence). The CDR3 is 15 residues long. The ends were cut back, 4 bases at V and 6 bases at J, with 19 bases in the middle. This CDR3 is CASSTYPKQESEQYF. The CDR3 DNA follows: TGTGCCAGTAGTACCTATCCGAAACAGGAGTCCGAGCAGTACTTC.

The chain recombines TRBV7-2 with TRBJ1-1; D is undetermined. Germline CDR1 SGHTA, CDR2 FQGNSA. This CDR3 has 15 amino acids. Trimming pared 1 base from V and 3 bases from J, leaving 12 bases between. This CDR3 reads CASSLGLSLYTEAFF. The CDR3 DNA is TGTGCCAGCAGCTTAGGATTGAGCCTATACACTGAAGCTTTCTTT.

The chain carries TRBV30 and TRBJ1-2, with TRBD1 matching over 7 bases. Germline CDR1 and CDR2: GTSNPN and SVGIG (reference sequence). This CDR3 has 13 residues. V was clipped by 1 base and J by 4 bases; unmatched bases: 3. The CDR3 protein is CAWSGGTVYGYTF. The CDR3, as DNA: TGTGCCTGGAGTGGCGGGACAGTCTATGGCTACACCTTC. Full variable domain (outside the CDR3, taken from reference TRBV30 and TRBJ1-2): SQTIHQWPATLVQPVGSPLSLECTVEGTSNPNLYWYRQAAGRGLQLLFYSVGIGQISSEVPQNLSASRPQDRQFILSSKKLLLSDSGFYLCAWSGGTVYGYTFGSGTRLTVV.

CDR3 in amino acids: CASSDLQETQYF. CDR3 nucleotides: TGTGCCAGCAGCGATCTCCAAGAGACCCAGTACTTC. J is TRBJ2-5 and V is TRBV9; D unclear. Germline assignment: CDR1 SGDLS and CDR2 YYNGEE. The CDR3 consists of 12 residues. Between the trimmed V and J ends, which lost 3 bases and 1 base, there was a span of 4 bases.

The J gene is TRBJ1-2, the V gene TRBV30, with 7 bases fitting TRBD1. The CDR3 extends over 14 amino acids. V lost 3 bases, J lost 3 bases, and 7 bases stayed unmatched. Germline assignment: CDR1 GTSNPN and CDR2 SVGIG (reference sequence). In DNA, the CDR3 is TGTGCCTGGAGCGGTCGGGACAGCTACTATGGCTACACCTTC. Its translation: CAWSGRDSYYGYTF.

Concerning this clone: Additional DNA sequences in this sample encode the identical CDR3. The chain employs TRBV30 and TRBJ2-7; D is unresolved. V was cut by 1 base and J by 4 bases, with 5 bases left in between. The CDR3 loop spans 11 amino acids. CDR1 GTSNPN and CDR2 SVGIG come from the germline V gene (reference sequence). CDR3 protein: CAWSGSYEQYF. The CDR3 bases are TGTGCCTGGAGTGGGTCATACGAGCAGTACTTC.

The chain recombines TRBV7-8 with TRBJ1-1, with no clear D. V lost 5 bases, J lost 1 base, and 8 bases lay in between. Germline loops: CDR1 SGHVS, CDR2 FQNEAQ. The CDR3 is made up of 13 amino acids. Written as DNA, the CDR3 is TGTGCCAGCAGCCGAACAAGGAACACTGAAGCTTTCTTT. Protein sequence: CASSRTRNTEAFF.

The genes are TRBV5-6 and TRBJ2-2; 8 bases map to TRBD2. The ends lost 2 bases at V and 4 bases at J; junction bases unmatched: 1. Germline V gene data show CDR1 as SGHDT and CDR2 as YYEEEE. This CDR3 comprises 14 residues. CDR3 nucleotide sequence: TGTGCCAGCAGCTTTGGGACTAGCACCGGGGAGCTGTTTTTT. Translation: CASSFGTSTGELFF.

The rearrangement joins TRBV19 to TRBJ2-1; TRBD2 agrees at 7 bases. CDR1 and CDR2 (germline): LNHDA, SQIVND (reference sequence). The junction had 4 bases not matched to a gene; V was cut back by 5 bases and J by 6 bases. The CDR3 totals 13 residues. Here the CDR3 DNA reads TGTGCCAGTAGTCCGGGGGGATTCAATGAGCAGTTCTTC. Amino acid sequence: CASSPGGFNEQFF.

Written as DNA, the CDR3 is TGTGCCAGCAGGGCCCGGGACTTAGCTTCCTACGAGCAGTACTTC. Translating it yields CASRARDLASYEQYF. The chain uses TRBV2 and TRBJ2-7; a possible D gene is TRBD2 (6 bases). The germline V gene has CDR1 SNHLY and CDR2 FYNNEI. The CDR3 has 15 amino acids. The V end lost 6 bases, the J end lost 1 base, and 16 bases lay between the germline ends.

V gene TRBV19 combines with J gene TRBJ2-1; the match to TRBD2 covers 8 bases. Per germline, CDR1 LNHDA and CDR2 SQIVND (reference sequence). Trimming removed 6 bases from V and 7 bases from J; junction bases left unmatched: 11. The CDR3 covers 15 residues. CDR3 loop: CASRPLPGGRNEQFF. In DNA form, the CDR3 reads TGTGCCAGTAGGCCTCTCCCGGGGGGGCGGAATGAGCAGTTCTTC.